The subject of this entry is one T cell receptor (beta chain). This record belongs to a study of blood T cell repertoires in COVID-19. In the original workflow: It was from reference gene primer amplification that nucleated cell counts were estimated. Assay used: immunoSEQ multiplex PCR; TCRdb lists only in-frame clones, some missing. The V and J calls and clone size are taken from that table; D and trimming were inferred from the DNA. The sample yields roughly 250,000 clones, 82% seen once. Germline V lookup: CDR1 MRHNA, CDR2 SNTAGT. This CDR3 spans 15 amino acids. V gave up 3 bases and J gave up 6 bases, with 15 bases separating them.

Sample: peripheral blood. J is TRBJ2-1 and V is TRBV6-4; D is possibly TRBD2 (5 bases). The source of this sequence is an elderly woman with active or convalescent COVID-19. This CDR3 is CASSEVGTSRNEQFF. CDR3 DNA sequence: TGTGCCAGCAGTGAAGTGGGAACTAGTCGCAATGAGCAGTTCTTC.